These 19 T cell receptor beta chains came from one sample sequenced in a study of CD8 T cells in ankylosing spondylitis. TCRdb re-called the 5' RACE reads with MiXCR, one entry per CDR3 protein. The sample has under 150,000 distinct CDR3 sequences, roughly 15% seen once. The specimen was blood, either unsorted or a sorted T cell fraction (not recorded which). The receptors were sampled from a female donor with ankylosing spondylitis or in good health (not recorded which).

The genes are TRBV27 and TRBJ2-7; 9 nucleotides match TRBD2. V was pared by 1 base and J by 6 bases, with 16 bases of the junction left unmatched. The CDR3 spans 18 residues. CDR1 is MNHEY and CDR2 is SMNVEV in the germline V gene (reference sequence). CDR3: CASSLLSGRPERVLEQYF. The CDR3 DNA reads TGTGCCAGCAGTTTATTGAGCGGGAGGCCCGAACGGGTTCTCGAGCAGTACTTC.

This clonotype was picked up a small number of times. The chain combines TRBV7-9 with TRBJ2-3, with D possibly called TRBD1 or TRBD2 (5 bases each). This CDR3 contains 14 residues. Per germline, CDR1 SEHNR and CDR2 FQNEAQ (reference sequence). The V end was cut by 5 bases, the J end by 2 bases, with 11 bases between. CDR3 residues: CASSLRGLTDTQYF. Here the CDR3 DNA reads TGTGCCAGCAGCCTCCGGGGCCTCACAGATACGCAGTATTTT. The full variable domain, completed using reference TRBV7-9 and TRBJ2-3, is DTGVSQNPRHKITKRGQNVTFRCDPISEHNRLYWYRQTLGQGPEFLTYFQNEAQLEKSRLLSDRFSAERPKGSFSTLEIQRTEQGDSAMYLCASSLRGLTDTQYFGPGTRLTVL.

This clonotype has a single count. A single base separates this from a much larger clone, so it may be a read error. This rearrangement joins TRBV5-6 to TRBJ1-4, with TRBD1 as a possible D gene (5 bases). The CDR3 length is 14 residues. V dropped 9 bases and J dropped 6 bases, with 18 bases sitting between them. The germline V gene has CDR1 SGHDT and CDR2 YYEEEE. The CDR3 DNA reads TGTGCCATCGATAATCGGAAAGGGGATGAAAAACTGTTTTTT. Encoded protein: CAIDNRKGDEKLFF. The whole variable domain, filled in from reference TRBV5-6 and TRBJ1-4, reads DAGVTQSPTHLIKTRGQQVTLRCSPKSGHDTVSWYQQALGQGPQFIFQYYEEEERQRGNFPDRFSGHQFPNYSSELNVNALLLGDSALYLCAIDNRKGDEKLFFGSGTQLSVL.

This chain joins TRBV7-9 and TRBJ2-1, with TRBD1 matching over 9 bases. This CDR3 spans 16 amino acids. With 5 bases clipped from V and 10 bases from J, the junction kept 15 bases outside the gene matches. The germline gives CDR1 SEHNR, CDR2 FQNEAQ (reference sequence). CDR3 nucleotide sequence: TGTGCCAGCAGCGACGGGGACAGGGTTATGAAGAGGGAGCAGTTCTTC. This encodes CASSDGDRVMKREQFF.

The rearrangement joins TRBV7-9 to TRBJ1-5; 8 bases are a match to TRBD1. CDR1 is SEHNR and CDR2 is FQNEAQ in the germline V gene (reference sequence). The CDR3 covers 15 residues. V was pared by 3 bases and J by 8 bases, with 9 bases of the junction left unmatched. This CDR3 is CASSFYGQGGEPQHF. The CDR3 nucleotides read TGTGCCAGCAGCTTCTACGGACAGGGTGGGGAGCCCCAGCATTTT.

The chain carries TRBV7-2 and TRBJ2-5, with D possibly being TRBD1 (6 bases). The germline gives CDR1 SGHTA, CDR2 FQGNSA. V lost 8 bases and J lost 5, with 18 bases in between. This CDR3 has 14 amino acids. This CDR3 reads CASQDRRGSETQYF. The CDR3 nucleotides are TGTGCCAGCCAAGACCGCAGGGGTTCGGAGACCCAGTACTTC. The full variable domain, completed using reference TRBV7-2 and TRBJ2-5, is GAGVSQSPSNKVTEKGKDVELRCDPISGHTALYWYRQSLGQGLEFLIYFQGNSAPDKSGLPSDRFSAERTGGSVSTLTIQRTQQEDSAVYLCASQDRRGSETQYFGPGTRLLVL.

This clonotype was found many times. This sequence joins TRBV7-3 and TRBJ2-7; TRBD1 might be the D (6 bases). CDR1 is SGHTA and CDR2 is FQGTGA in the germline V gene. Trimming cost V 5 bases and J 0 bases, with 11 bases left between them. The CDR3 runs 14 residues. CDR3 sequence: CASSLQGNSYEQYF. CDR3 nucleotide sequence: TGTGCCAGCAGCCTACAGGGAAACTCCTACGAGCAGTACTTC.

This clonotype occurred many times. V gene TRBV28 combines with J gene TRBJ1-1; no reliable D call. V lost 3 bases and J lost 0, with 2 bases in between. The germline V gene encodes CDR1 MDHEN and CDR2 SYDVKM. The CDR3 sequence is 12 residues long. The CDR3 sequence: CASSLLNTEAFF. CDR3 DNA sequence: TGTGCCAGCAGTTTGCTGAACACTGAAGCTTTCTTT.

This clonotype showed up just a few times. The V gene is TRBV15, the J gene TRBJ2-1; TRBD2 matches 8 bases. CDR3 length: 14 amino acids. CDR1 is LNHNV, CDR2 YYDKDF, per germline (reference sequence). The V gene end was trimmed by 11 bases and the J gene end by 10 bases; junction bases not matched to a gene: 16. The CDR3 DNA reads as TGTGCCTCCGAAGACGGGAGGGCCGTCCACGAGCAGTTCTTC. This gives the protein CASEDGRAVHEQFF.

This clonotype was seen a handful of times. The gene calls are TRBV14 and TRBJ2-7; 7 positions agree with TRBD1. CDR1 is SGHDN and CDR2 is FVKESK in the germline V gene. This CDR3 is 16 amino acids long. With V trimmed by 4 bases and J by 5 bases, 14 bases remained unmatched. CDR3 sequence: CASSRLGEQGSHEQYF. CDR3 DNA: TGTGCCAGCAGCCGACTTGGGGAACAGGGGAGCCACGAGCAGTACTTC. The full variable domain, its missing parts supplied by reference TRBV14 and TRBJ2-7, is EAGVTQFPSHSVIEKGQTVTLRCDPISGHDNLYWYRRVMGKEIKFLLHFVKESKQDESGMPNNRFLAERTGGTYSTLKVQPAELEDSGVYFCASSRLGEQGSHEQYFGPGTRLTVT.

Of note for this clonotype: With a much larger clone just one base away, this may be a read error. CDR3 coding DNA: TGCGCCAGCAGCTTGCTCCCCTCTTCCAATCAGCTCCAGCATTTT. Residues: CASSLLPSSNQLQHF. The chain is built from TRBV5-1 and TRBJ1-5; D gene unclear. The CDR3 covers 15 residues. Germline V lookup: CDR1 SGHRS, CDR2 YFSETQ.

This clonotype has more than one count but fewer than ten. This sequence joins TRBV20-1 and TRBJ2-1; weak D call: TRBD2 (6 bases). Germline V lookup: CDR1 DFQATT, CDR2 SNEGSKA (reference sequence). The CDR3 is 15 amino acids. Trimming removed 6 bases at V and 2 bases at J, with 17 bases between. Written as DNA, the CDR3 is TGCAGTGCCAAACCCGCACTAGCCCCCTACAATGAGCAGTTCTTC. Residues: CSAKPALAPYNEQFF.

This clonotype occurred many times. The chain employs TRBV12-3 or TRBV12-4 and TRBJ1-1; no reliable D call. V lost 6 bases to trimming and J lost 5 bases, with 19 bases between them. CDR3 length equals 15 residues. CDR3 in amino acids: CASSPLRSFQTEAFF. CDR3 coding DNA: TGTGCCAGCAGCCCGTTGAGAAGTTTCCAAACTGAAGCTTTCTTT.

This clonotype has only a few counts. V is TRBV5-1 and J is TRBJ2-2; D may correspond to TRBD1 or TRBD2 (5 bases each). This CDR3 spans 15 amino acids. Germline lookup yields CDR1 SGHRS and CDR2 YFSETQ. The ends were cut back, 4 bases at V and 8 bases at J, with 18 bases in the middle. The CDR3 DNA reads TGCGCCAGCAGCACCCGGGACCCCATCGCTGGGGAGCTGTTTTTT. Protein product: CASSTRDPIAGELFF.

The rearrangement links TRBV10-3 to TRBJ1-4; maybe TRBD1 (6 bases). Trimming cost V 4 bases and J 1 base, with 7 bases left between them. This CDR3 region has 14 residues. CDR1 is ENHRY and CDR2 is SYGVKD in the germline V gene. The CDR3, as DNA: TGTGCCATCAGTGCACAGGGAACTAATGAAAAACTGTTTTTT. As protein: CAISAQGTNEKLFF.

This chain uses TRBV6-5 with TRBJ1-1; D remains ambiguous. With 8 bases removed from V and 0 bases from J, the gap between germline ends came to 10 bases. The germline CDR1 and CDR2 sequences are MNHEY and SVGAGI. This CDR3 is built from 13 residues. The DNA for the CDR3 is TGTGCCAGCTCTTACAACATGAACACTGAAGCTTTCTTT. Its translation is CASSYNMNTEAFF.

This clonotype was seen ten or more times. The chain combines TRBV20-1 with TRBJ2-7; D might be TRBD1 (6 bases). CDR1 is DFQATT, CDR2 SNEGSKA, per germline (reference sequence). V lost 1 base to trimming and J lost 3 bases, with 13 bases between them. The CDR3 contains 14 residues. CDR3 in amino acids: CSARGTGTLYEQYF. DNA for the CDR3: TGCAGTGCTAGAGGGACCGGGACACTCTACGAGCAGTACTTC.

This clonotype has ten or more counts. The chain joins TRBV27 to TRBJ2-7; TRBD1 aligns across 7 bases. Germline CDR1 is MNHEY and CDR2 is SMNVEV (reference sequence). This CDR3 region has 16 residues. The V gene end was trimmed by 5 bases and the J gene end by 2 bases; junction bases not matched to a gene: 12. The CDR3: CASSLGTAKLTYEQYF. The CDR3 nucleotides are TGTGCCAGCAGTCTCGGGACAGCCAAATTAACCTACGAGCAGTACTTC.

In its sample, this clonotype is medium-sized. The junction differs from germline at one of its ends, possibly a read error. The DNA for the CDR3 is TGTGCCAGCAGCGGGACTAGCGGGATGGGATTC. Translation: CASSGTSGMGF. The V gene is TRBV12-3 or TRBV12-4, the J gene TRBJ2-5; 13 positions agree with TRBD2. CDR3 size: 11 residues.